The 6 T cell receptor beta chains below come from one sample, sequenced in a study of Ad26.COV2.S vaccination and SARS-CoV-2 variants. Produced via immunoSEQ multiplex PCR; TCRdb's table is partial and in-frame only. The sample holds 300,000 to 400,000 clones, about 91% seen once. This material consisted of peripheral blood, taken after recovery from COVID-19. These receptors were collected from a human donor who had recovered from COVID-19.

This chain uses TRBV18 with TRBJ2-2; D might be TRBD2 (6 bases). Germline V CDR1 and CDR2: KGHSH, LQKENI. There are 15 residues in the CDR3. Trimming stripped 4 bases from V and 5 bases from J, with 14 bases between. In nucleotides, the CDR3 is TGTGCCAGCTCACGGGCCACCGGGGGAACCGGGGAGCTGTTTTTT. Amino acids: CASSRATGGTGELFF.

The chain links TRBV20-1 to TRBJ1-2; TRBD1 is a possible D gene (5 bases). Trimming took 3 bases from V and 4 from J, leaving 12 bases between them. CDR3 length: 13 residues. CDR1 is DFQATT and CDR2 is SNEGSKA in the germline V gene (reference sequence). This CDR3 is CSASGGTSYGYTF. CDR3 bases: TGCAGTGCTAGTGGTGGGACCTCCTATGGCTACACCTTC.

This sequence joins TRBV27 and TRBJ2-5, with a possible D match to TRBD2 (5 bases). The CDR3 length is 13 residues. V dropped 6 bases and J dropped 5 bases, with 13 bases sitting between them. Germline CDR1 and CDR2: MNHEY and SMNVEV (reference sequence). The CDR3: CASSRREGETQYF. As DNA, the CDR3 is TGTGCCAGCAGCCGCCGGGAAGGGGAGACCCAGTACTTC.

A note on this clone: At the DNA level, this CDR3 is encoded by other sequences in the same sample as well. V and J are TRBV6-5 and TRBJ1-2, with D uncertain. Germline V gene data show CDR1 as MNHEY and CDR2 as SVGAGI. Trimming pared 6 bases from V and 0 bases from J, leaving 5 bases between. This CDR3 is built from 12 residues. The CDR3: CASRDSNYGYTF. CDR3 nucleotides: TGTGCCAGCAGAGATTCTAACTATGGCTACACCTTC.

The genes are TRBV6-6 and TRBJ2-7; 7 nucleotides agree with TRBD1. The CDR3 has 12 amino acids. CDR1 and CDR2 (germline): MNHNY, SVGAGI (reference sequence). The V gene end was trimmed by 6 bases and the J gene end by 3 bases; junction bases not matched to a gene: 2. CDR3: CASSGTVYEQYF. In DNA form, the CDR3 reads TGTGCCAGCAGCGGGACAGTCTACGAGCAGTACTTC.

CDR3 sequence reads: CAISETGEYTLLAFF. The CDR3 bases are TGTGCCATCAGTGAGACCGGGGAATATACCTTGCTAGCTTTCTTT. The chain uses TRBV10-3 and TRBJ1-1; no reliable D call. V lost 2 bases and J 10 bases, leaving 20 bases between the germline ends. Looked up from germline, CDR1 is ENHRY and CDR2 is SYGVKD. This CDR3 has 15 amino acids.